The 15 T cell receptor beta chains below were found in one sample sequenced in a study of T cells in Graves' hyperthyroidism and ophthalmopathy. The investigators amplified TCR beta CDR3 regions from RNA transcripts. Carried out on the TCR CDR3, a first-round RT-PCR used the HTBI primer set. TCRdb ran MiXCR on the multiplex PCR reads and lists one entry per CDR3 protein. The data hold approximately 570,000 distinct CDR3 sequences, with just under 20% observed a single time. Source material: blood. These receptors all come from a man aged 35 to 55 with Graves' ophthalmopathy.

This clonotype has at least ten counts. The chain couples TRBV18 to TRBJ1-1; D not resolved. The V and J ends lost 3 bases and 1 base respectively, with 9 bases between them. The CDR3 is 14 residues long. Germline V lookup: CDR1 KGHSH, CDR2 LQKENI. The DNA for the CDR3 is TGTGCCAGCTCACCGGCAATACAGAACACTGAAGCTTTCTTT. Translated: CASSPAIQNTEAFF.

This chain uses TRBV5-1 with TRBJ2-1; D remains ambiguous. This CDR3 region has 15 residues. V lost 2 bases and J lost 0, with 9 bases in between. The germline V gene encodes CDR1 SGHRS and CDR2 YFSETQ. The CDR3 DNA reads TGCGCCAGCAGCTTTACCTGGGCCTCCTACAATGAGCAGTTCTTC. Protein sequence: CASSFTWASYNEQFF.

This clonotype was observed at least ten times. This chain uses TRBV20-1 with TRBJ2-1, with D perhaps TRBD1 (6 bases). V was pared by 4 bases and J by 10 bases, with 14 bases between. The CDR3 contains 12 residues. Germline-derived CDR1 and CDR2 are DFQATT and SNEGSKA (reference sequence). This CDR3 reads CSATITGTEQFF. The DNA for the CDR3 is TGCAGTGCTACAATAACCGGGACAGAGCAGTTCTTC.

The sample holds a few counts of this clonotype. The chain carries TRBV29-1 and TRBJ2-5; a weak D match, TRBD1 (5 bases). The CDR3 length is 14 residues. Trimming shortened V by 4 bases and J by 4 bases, and 16 bases separated the two germline ends. Looked up from germline, CDR1 is SQVTM and CDR2 is ANQGSEA. The CDR3 coding sequence is TGCAGCGTTGGGAAATCAGGGTTTGGAGAGACCCAGTACTTC. Its translation is CSVGKSGFGETQYF.

The chain combines TRBV13 with TRBJ2-1, with a weak D call TRBD1 (6 bases). Germline assignment: CDR1 PRHDT and CDR2 FYEKMQ (reference sequence). Trimming took off 8 bases at V and 7 bases at J, with 18 bases between the two ends. The CDR3 is made up of 14 amino acids. CDR3 in amino acids: CASGVSGDANEQFF. The CDR3 bases are TGTGCCAGCGGAGTTTCAGGGGACGCGAATGAGCAGTTCTTC.

This clonotype was seen only a few times. The chain carries TRBV7-9 and TRBJ2-7; 9 nucleotides agree with TRBD2. Germline CDR1 and CDR2: SEHNR and FQNEAQ (reference sequence). J lost 4 bases, V lost 2 bases, and 9 bases had no gene match. The CDR3 loop spans 16 amino acids. CDR3 nucleotide sequence: TGTGCCAGCAGCTTACCCACAGCGGGAGGCGGGTACGAGCAGTACTTC. As protein: CASSLPTAGGGYEQYF.

This clonotype was picked up a small number of times. The chain combines TRBV28 with TRBJ2-3; 8 nucleotides match TRBD2. Germline CDR1 MDHEN, CDR2 SYDVKM. The CDR3 runs to 12 residues. CDR3 nucleotides: TGTTTGAGCGGGAGTGGTACAGATACGCAGTATTTT. It translates to CLSGSGTDTQYF.

This clonotype was recorded a few times. The CDR3 DNA follows: TGTGCCAGTAGTATGGTGTCAGAGACTAGCGGGAGTATTTGGGCCTACAATGAGCAGTTCTTC. This codes for CASSMVSETSGSIWAYNEQFF. The genes are TRBV19 and TRBJ2-1, with 12 bases lining up with TRBD2. Germline lookup yields CDR1 LNHDA and CDR2 SQIVND (reference sequence). Losses at the gene ends were 3 bases for V and 2 bases for J; bases not matched to a gene: 17. CDR3 length: 21 residues.

This clonotype was recorded a few times. The CDR3 here is CASSLQVGNEKLFF. The CDR3 DNA reads TGTGCCAGCAGCCTACAGGTGGGAAATGAAAAACTGTTTTTT. The chain links TRBV7-2 to TRBJ1-4; D perhaps matches TRBD1 (5 bases). Trimming pared 5 bases from V and 5 bases from J, leaving 12 bases between. Germline V gene data show CDR1 as SGHTA and CDR2 as FQGNSA. The CDR3 totals 14 residues.

In regard to this clonotype: This may be a read error, as it is one base from a much larger clone. The CDR3 bases are TGTGCCAGCAGTTTGGCGGGGATTAATCCACCCCTCCACTTT. Translated: CASSLAGINPPLHF. V usage is TRBV28 and J usage is TRBJ1-6; D call uncertain. Germline-derived CDR1 and CDR2 are MDHEN and SYDVKM. This CDR3 has 14 residues.

The rearrangement links TRBV5-1 to TRBJ1-5; D is unresolved. Germline V gene lookup returns CDR1 SGHRS and CDR2 YFSETQ. The CDR3 is 14 residues long. V was cut by 3 bases and J by 7 bases, with 14 bases left in between. In nucleotides, the CDR3 is TGCGCCAGCAGCTCAGGTTCTGTAGGGCAGCCCCAGCATTTT. Its protein product is CASSSGSVGQPQHF.

The chain combines TRBV27 with TRBJ2-7, with a weak D call TRBD1 (5 bases). The CDR3 contains 14 residues. Deletions cut 5 bases from V and 5 bases from J, with 16 bases between. Germline values: CDR1 MNHEY, CDR2 SMNVEV (reference sequence). CDR3 amino acids: CASSANFEGDEQYF. CDR3 DNA: TGTGCCAGCAGTGCAAATTTCGAAGGGGACGAGCAGTACTTC.

As to this clonotype: One end of the junction varies from germline; a read error may be responsible. The chain combines TRBV4-2 with TRBJ2-5, with D maybe TRBD2 (5 bases). There are 16 residues in the CDR3. Germline V CDR1 and CDR2: LGHNA, YNFKEQ. Written as DNA, the CDR3 is TGTACCAGCAGTCTAAGACGGACTTGGGAACAAGAGACCCAGTACTTC. Protein: CTSSLRRTWEQETQYF.

The rearrangement joins TRBV20-1 to TRBJ2-7; a weak D match, TRBD1 (6 bases). Trimming left V 5 bases short and J 3 bases short, with 11 bases between. The germline V gene has CDR1 DFQATT and CDR2 SNEGSKA (reference sequence). This CDR3 has 12 amino acids. CDR3 DNA sequence: TGCAGTGCTGGAGGACAGCACTACGAGCAGTACTTC. Translated, it gives CSAGGQHYEQYF.

Notes on this clonotype: A much larger clone differs by one base, so this may be a read error. This rearrangement joins TRBV2 to TRBJ2-7; TRBD2 aligns across 9 bases. With 4 bases clipped from V and 2 bases from J, the junction kept 9 bases outside the gene matches. The CDR3 covers 16 residues. Looked up from germline, CDR1 is SNHLY and CDR2 is FYNNEI. The CDR3 here is CASSASATSGTYEQYF. CDR3 bases: TGTGCCAGCAGTGCTAGTGCGACTAGCGGAACCTACGAGCAGTACTTC.